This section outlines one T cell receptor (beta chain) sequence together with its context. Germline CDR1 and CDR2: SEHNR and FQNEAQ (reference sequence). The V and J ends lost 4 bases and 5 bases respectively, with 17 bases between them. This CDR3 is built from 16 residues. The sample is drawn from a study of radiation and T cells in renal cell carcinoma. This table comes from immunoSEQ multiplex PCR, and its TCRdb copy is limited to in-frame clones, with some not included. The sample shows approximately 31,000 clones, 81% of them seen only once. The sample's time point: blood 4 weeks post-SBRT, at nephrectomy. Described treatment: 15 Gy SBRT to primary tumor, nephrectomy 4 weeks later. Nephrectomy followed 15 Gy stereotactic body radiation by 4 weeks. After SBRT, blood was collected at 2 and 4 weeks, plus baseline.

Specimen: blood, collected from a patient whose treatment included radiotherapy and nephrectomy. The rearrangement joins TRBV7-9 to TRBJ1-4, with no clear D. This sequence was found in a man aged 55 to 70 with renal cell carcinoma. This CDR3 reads CASSSNTGSRNEKLFF. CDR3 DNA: TGTGCCAGCAGCTCAAACACGGGAAGTCGGAATGAAAAACTGTTTTTT.